Listed below are T cell receptor beta chains from one sample, sequenced in a study of regulatory T cells in long-lasting Graves disease. TCRdb reanalysed the multiplex PCR reads using MiXCR and keeps one entry per CDR3 protein. The sample contains roughly 420,000 distinct CDR3 sequences, roughly 15% of which appear only once. The sample was also reused in another study, on T cells in Graves' hyperthyroidism and ophthalmopathy.

The input for sequencing was peripheral blood mononuclear cells (PBMCs), taken at new diagnosis, from a patient treated with antithyroid drugs. The receptors shown here come from a young woman with Graves disease. CDR3s include the opening cysteine and the closing phenylalanine or tryptophan. The D gene is left open where the match is weak. Some rows have no size entry. The others give once, few or many, or a class for an expanded clone.

>many|TRBJ1-4|TRBV20-1|-
TGCAGTGCTAGAGACGGACGCGCAACTAATGAAAAACTGTTTTTT
CSARDGRATNEKLFF
>-|TRBJ1-1|TRBV19|-
TGTGCCAGTAGTATTCCCGGGGGGGTTACTGAAGCTTTCTTT
CASSIPGGVTEAFF
>-|TRBJ2-3|TRBV6-5|TRBD2
TGTGCCAGCAGTTCCTTAGCGGGAGTGGCAGATACGCAGTATTTT
CASSSLAGVADTQYF
>-|TRBJ1-5|TRBV29-1|-
TGCAGCGCAGACGGGAGCAATCAGCCCCAGCATTTT
CSADGSNQPQHF
>few|TRBJ2-2|TRBV19|TRBD2
TGTGCCAGTAGTCCCCCGGGACTAGCGGGAGTCAGGACCGGGGAGCTGTTTTTT
CASSPPGLAGVRTGELFF
>many|TRBJ1-1|TRBV12-3/TRBV12-4|-
TGTGCCAGCAGGCAACAGGGTTGGAACACTGAAGCTTTCTTT
CASRQQGWNTEAFF
>many|TRBJ2-1|TRBV5-1|TRBD2
TGCGCCAGCAGCCATGCTGCAACTAGCGGTTTTTACAATGAGCAGTTCTTC
CASSHAATSGFYNEQFF
>many|TRBJ2-1|TRBV11-2|TRBD2
TGTGCCAGCAGCTTAGATCGCACTAGCGATGAGCAGTTCTTC
CASSLDRTSDEQFF
>-|TRBJ2-3|TRBV28|-
TGTGCCAGCAGTTTATTTGATCCAGGGTCAGATACGCAGTATTTT
CASSLFDPGSDTQYF
>many|TRBJ2-3|TRBV6-9|-
TGTGCCAGCAGTTACAAGCGAGAAGATACGCAGTATTTT
CASSYKREDTQYF
>few|TRBJ2-5|TRBV30|-
TGTGCCTGGAGTGTCTGGCGGGCCAAAGAGACCCAGTACTTC
CAWSVWRAKETQYF
>many|TRBJ1-1|TRBV28|-
TGTGCCAGCAGTCCTGGACGGGGGTTCACTGAAGCTTTCTTT
CASSPGRGFTEAFF
>few|TRBJ2-5|TRBV4-3|-
TGCGCCAGCAGCCAAGAGCCAGCGGTGACCCAGTACTTC
CASSQEPAVTQYF
>many|TRBJ1-2|TRBV27|-
TGTGCCAGCAGTTTAGTTTCAGGGGCGAACTATGGCTACACCTTC
CASSLVSGANYGYTF
>many|TRBJ2-3|TRBV6-2/TRBV6-3|TRBD2
TGTGCCAGCAGTCCTCGACTAGCGGGAGAGCGGACGCAGTATTTT
CASSPRLAGERTQYF
>few|TRBJ2-1|TRBV9|-
TGTGCCAGCAGCGTAGCGGGAGTGGATAATGAGCAGTTCTTC
CASSVAGVDNEQFF
>many|TRBJ2-7|TRBV28|TRBD1
TGTGCCAGCAGCCAAGGAGGACAGGGAGCCTACGAGCAGTACTTC
CASSQGGQGAYEQYF
>many|TRBJ1-2|TRBV10-3|TRBD1
TGTGCCATCAGGACCGAAAGGGACAGGGAATCCGTCGGTGGCTACACCTTC
CAIRTERDRESVGGYTF
>few|TRBJ1-3|TRBV13|TRBD1
TGTGCCAGCAGCCCCAAGGACAGGTGGAGCTCTGGAAACACCATATATTTT
CASSPKDRWSSGNTIYF
>many|TRBJ1-1|TRBV28|-
TGTGCCAGCAGTTTAAGGGGACCCAGATGGGACACTGAAGCTTTCTTT
CASSLRGPRWDTEAFF
>many|TRBJ2-3|TRBV6-1|-
TGTGCCAGCAGCCCGTCCTCAGATACGCAGTATTTT
CASSPSSDTQYF
>many|TRBJ2-7|TRBV30|TRBD1
TGTGCCTGGAAAGGGGGCGGCTCCTACGAGCAGTACTTC
CAWKGGGSYEQYF
>many|TRBJ2-1|TRBV19|TRBD2
TGTGCCAGTAGTCGAACTAGCGGGAGTCTTGGCAATGAGCAGTTCTTC
CASSRTSGSLGNEQFF
>-|TRBJ1-4|TRBV28|-
TGTGCCAGCAGTCCAATAAGGGAGGGCAGGGCAAGAACTAATGAAAAACTGGTTTTT
CASSPIREGRARTNEKLVF
>-|TRBJ2-1|TRBV18|-
TGTGCCAGCTCACCACTCCTCCAAACTTCCTACAATGAGCAGTTCTTC
CASSPLLQTSYNEQFF
>many|TRBJ2-1|TRBV5-1|TRBD2
TGCGCCAGCAGCGTGAAGCGGGAGGGGCCCTACAATGAGCAGTTCTTC
CASSVKREGPYNEQFF
>-|TRBJ1-2|TRBV19|-
TGTGCCAGTAGTATCCCGGACACCACATTCTATGGCTACACCTTC
CASSIPDTTFYGYTF
>-|TRBJ2-4|TRBV28|-
TGTGCCAGCAGTCCTCCTCGCGGTCTAGCCAAAAACATTCAGTACTTC
CASSPPRGLAKNIQYF
>many|TRBJ2-7|TRBV2|-
TGTGCCAGCAGTTTCTCGGGCGGCCCCACCTACGAGCAGTACTTC
CASSFSGGPTYEQYF
>few|TRBJ2-5|TRBV9|-
TGTGCCAGCAGCACGGACAGCCAAGAGACCCAGTACTTC
CASSTDSQETQYF
>many|TRBJ2-5|TRBV5-1|-
TGTGCCAGCAGCTTATTTTCAATCGGGGAGACCCAGTACTTC
CASSLFSIGETQYF
>-|TRBJ1-5|TRBV20-1|-
TGCAGTGCTGCCCAGGGGAGAAGCAATCAGCCCCAGCATTTT
CSAAQGRSNQPQHF
>many|TRBJ2-7|TRBV5-6|-
TGTGCCAGCAGCTTATCGGGACACCAGTACGAGCAGTACTTC
CASSLSGHQYEQYF
>many|TRBJ1-1|TRBV30|TRBD1
TGTGCCTGGATGTGGGACAGGACAAACACTGAAGCTTTCTTT
CAWMWDRTNTEAFF
>many|TRBJ2-3|TRBV11-3|-
TGTGCCAGCAGCTCCCGGGACGGGGACACGCAGTATTTT
CASSSRDGDTQYF
>many|TRBJ1-2|TRBV29-1|-
TGCAGCGTTGGGGGGAATACCTATGGCTACACCTTC
CSVGGNTYGYTF
>many|TRBJ2-7|TRBV11-2|TRBD1
TGTGCCAGCACCAGGGACAGACTAAGCTACGAGCAGTACTTC
CASTRDRLSYEQYF
>-|TRBJ2-1|TRBV12-3/TRBV12-4|TRBD2
TGTGCCGACAGTTTAAGGTCTAGCGGAAAGCAGTTCTTC
CADSLRSSGKQFF
>few|TRBJ2-6|TRBV12-3/TRBV12-4|-
TGTGCCAGCAGCATTCTTACCCCCCGATTACGCCCCTCTGGGGCCAACGTCCTGACTTTC
CASSILTPRLRPSGANVLTF
>few|TRBJ2-1|TRBV29-1|TRBD2
TGCAGCGTCTTGAATATAGCGGGTGAGCAGTTCTTC
CSVLNIAGEQFF
>many|TRBJ2-1|TRBV7-3|TRBD2
TGTGCCAGCAGTGTAAGCGGGGGATCCTACAATGAGCAGTTCTTC
CASSVSGGSYNEQFF
>many|TRBJ2-3|TRBV28|-
TGTGCCAGCAGTTTATCCGAGACGGGTTGGTGGGAGTATTTT
CASSLSETGWWEYF
>few|TRBJ1-1|TRBV27|-
TGTGCCAGCAGTTTTGAGGGGGGGGGGAACACTGAAGCTTTCTTT
CASSFEGGGNTEAFF
>-|TRBJ2-3|TRBV4-3|-
TGCGCCAGCAGCCAAGAGAATGAGGCGGGAGATACGCAGTATTTT
CASSQENEAGDTQYF
>few|TRBJ1-3|TRBV10-2|-
TGCGCCAGCAGTGAAGAGGTCTTCTCTGGAAACACCATATATTTT
CASSEEVFSGNTIYF
>many|TRBJ1-1|TRBV9|TRBD1
TGTGCCAGCAGCGTAGCTCAGGGGGCCAGTGAAGCTTTCTTT
CASSVAQGASEAFF
>few|TRBJ2-7|TRBV29-1|TRBD2
TGCAGCGTTGAAGATGCCGGGACTAGCTACGAGCAGTACTTC
CSVEDAGTSYEQYF
>-|TRBJ2-2|TRBV27|TRBD1
TGTGCCAGCGCCCCGGGACAGGGTTATAGATACGGGGAGCTGTTTTTT
CASAPGQGYRYGELFF
>many|TRBJ2-3|TRBV20-1|-
TGCAGTGCTAGAGTATATGGGAGGTCGGCAGATACGCAGTATTTT
CSARVYGRSADTQYF
>many|TRBJ1-5|TRBV20-1|-
TGCAGTGCTAGAGATGATAGGCCCCAGCATTTT
CSARDDRPQHF
>few|TRBJ1-5|TRBV15|-
TGTGCCACCAGCGGCAGACATAGCAATCAGCCCCAGCATTTT
CATSGRHSNQPQHF
>-|TRBJ1-5|TRBV7-9|TRBD1
TGTGCCAGCAGCCCCGGACAGGGCCCGAGCAATCAGCCCCAGCATTTT
CASSPGQGPSNQPQHF
>many|TRBJ2-3|TRBV18|-
TGTGCCAGCTCAACGGTGGGCTCCGGGGACACAGATACGCAGTATTTT
CASSTVGSGDTDTQYF
>-|TRBJ1-3|TRBV4-2|-
TGTGCCAGCAGCCAAGAATCCGGCCGGGACACCATATATTTT
CASSQESGRDTIYF
>many|TRBJ2-7|TRBV18|-
TGTGCCAGCTCACCAGACGACACAGGGATCCACGAGCAGTACTTC
CASSPDDTGIHEQYF
>many|TRBJ2-1|TRBV28|-
TGTGCCAGCAGCGATTTGGATCCCCCCAATGAGCAGTTCTTC
CASSDLDPPNEQFF
>-|TRBJ2-5|TRBV3-1|TRBD1
TGTGCCAGCAGCCAGAATACCGGGACAGCCCAAGAGACCCAGTACTTC
CASSQNTGTAQETQYF
>many|TRBJ2-7|TRBV15|-
TGTGCCACCAGCAGAGTATACGATATAGTCAACGAGCAGTACTTC
CATSRVYDIVNEQYF
>many|TRBJ2-1|TRBV6-2/TRBV6-3|-
TGTGCCAGCGGCAGCACCGGGGGGCGGTTCTTC
CASGSTGGRFF
>-|TRBJ2-3|TRBV7-2|TRBD2
TGTGCCAGCCGCAGGACTAGCGGGAGAGATACGCAGTATTTT
CASRRTSGRDTQYF